This T cell receptor beta chain was recovered during a study of blood T cell repertoires in COVID-19. Turning to the study itself: The study drew acute and convalescent COVID-19 samples from the United States, Italy and Spain. In each case, the material was cDNA or gDNA derived from T cells, B-cell-depleted T cells, or PBMCs.

In the case of this clone: Other nucleotide sequences from this sample produce the same CDR3.

In the original analysis: Estimation of nucleated cell counts was performed using reference gene primer amplification. Assay used: immunoSEQ multiplex PCR; TCRdb lists only in-frame clones, some missing. The DNA was the basis for D and trimming; V, J and clone size are from that table. Among approximately 240,000 clones listed, around four fifths were seen once. Sample: peripheral blood. This sequence originates from a woman aged 40 to 55 with active or convalescent COVID-19.

The CDR3 loop reads CASSPRGDTEAFF. The CDR3 DNA reads TGTGCCAGCAGCCCCCGCGGGGACACTGAAGCTTTCTTT. This chain links TRBV3-1 (or the pseudogene TRBV3-2) with TRBJ1-1; no clear D. Trimming cost V 4 bases and J 3 bases, with 9 bases left between them. This CDR3 comprises 13 residues. Germline V lookup: CDR1 LGHDT, CDR2 YNNKEL (reference sequence).